This TCR beta chain comes out of a study of blood T cell repertoires in COVID-19. Study-wide background: T cells, B-cell-depleted T cells, or PBMCs provided the cDNA or gDNA that served as material.

Participant age was roughly 18 to 95 years, and participants resided in around 24 US areas. Self-reported history from a screening survey and questionnaire set each donor's cohort. The authors' processing: The authors estimated nucleated cell counts from reference gene primer amplification. Produced via immunoSEQ multiplex PCR; TCRdb's table is partial and in-frame only. That table gives V, J and clone size, and the DNA gave D and trimming. This table holds hundreds of thousands of clones, 89% found once. J was trimmed by 1 base and V by 0 bases; bases with no gene match: 8. This CDR3 contains 17 residues. CDR1 and CDR2 from the germline V gene are SGDLS and YYNGEE.

J is TRBJ1-2 and V is TRBV9; 8 bases map to TRBD1. The sample taken for sequencing was PBMCs or T cells enriched from blood (not recorded which). The TCR comes from a woman in her thirties or forties who had recovered from COVID-19. CDR3 protein: CASSVGTDRGGNYGYTF. The CDR3 DNA reads TGTGCCAGCAGCGTAGGTACCGACAGGGGCGGTAACTATGGCTACACCTTC.